These 17 T cell receptor beta chains were all obtained from the same sample, sequenced in a study of T-cell memory formation after mild COVID-19. One entry per CDR3 protein, called by TCRdb with MiXCR from the 5' RACE reads. The sample consists of roughly 43,000 distinct CDR3 sequences, 7.5% to 10% of them appearing once. The specimen sequenced was PBMCs or a T cell subset sorted from them (not recorded which). The source is an adult woman who had mild COVID-19 (a few samples of this study predate the infection). Cell type and time point are not known.

V and J are TRBV3-1 and TRBJ2-5; 10 bases map to TRBD1. J was trimmed by 3 bases and V by 3 bases; bases with no gene match: 4. In germline, CDR1 is LGHDT, CDR2 YNNKEL (reference sequence). The CDR3 covers 15 residues. The CDR3 here is CASSQPGTGEETQYF. The CDR3 coding sequence is TGTGCCAGCAGCCAGCCGGGGACAGGGGAAGAGACCCAGTACTTC.

This clonotype has only a few counts. J is TRBJ2-1 and V is TRBV18; maybe TRBD1 (7 bases). Looked up from germline, CDR1 is KGHSH and CDR2 is LQKENI. This CDR3 is built from 16 residues. The V and J ends lost 1 base and 0 bases respectively, with 10 bases between them. The CDR3: CASSPRQGGSYNEQFF. CDR3 in DNA: TGTGCCAGCTCACCACGGCAGGGGGGCTCCTACAATGAGCAGTTCTTC.

The chain is built from TRBV5-5 and TRBJ2-5; 8 bases match TRBD1. Looked up from germline, CDR1 is SGHKS and CDR2 is YYEKEE (reference sequence). This CDR3 is 14 amino acids long. After removal of 4 bases from V and 4 bases from J, the junction contained 6 bases not matched to a gene. CDR3 sequence reads: CASSPTGGRETQYF. The CDR3, as DNA: TGTGCCAGCAGCCCCACAGGGGGTCGAGAGACCCAGTACTTC.

This clonotype came up many times. The chain employs TRBV12-3 or TRBV12-4 and TRBJ2-7; D not resolved. This CDR3 spans 12 amino acids. The ends were cut back, 6 bases at V and 3 bases at J, with 9 bases in the middle. DNA for the CDR3: TGTGCCAGCAGCCCAACGAACTACGAGCAGTACTTC. This sequence encodes CASSPTNYEQYF.

The gene calls are TRBV6-2 or TRBV6-3 and TRBJ2-3, with a possible D match to TRBD2 (5 bases). CDR3 length equals 12 residues. In germline, CDR1 is MNHEY, CDR2 SVGEGT. The V end lost 8 bases, the J end lost 4 bases, and 10 bases lay between the germline ends. The CDR3 nucleotides read TGTGCCAGCGGGGAAGCGGCAGATACGCAGTATTTT. Translating it yields CASGEAADTQYF.

There are a few counts of this clonotype. The V gene is TRBV24-1, the J gene TRBJ2-3, with 16 nucleotides matching TRBD2. Germline V CDR1 and CDR2: KGHDR, SFDVKD. The CDR3 extends over 18 amino acids. J was trimmed by 1 base and V by 6 bases; bases with no gene match: 6. The CDR3 region is CATSRGTSGRAGTDTQYF. The CDR3 region has the DNA TGTGCCACCAGTCGAGGGACTAGCGGGAGGGCCGGCACAGATACGCAGTATTTT.

This clonotype was seen a few times. The CDR3 coding sequence is TGTGCCAGCCGCCGGGAGGGGGGCGGAGGCACAGATACGCAGTATTTT. This encodes CASRREGGGGTDTQYF. This chain links TRBV2 with TRBJ2-3, with 8 positions matching TRBD2. The CDR3 runs 16 residues. CDR1 and CDR2 from the germline V gene are SNHLY and FYNNEI. The V and J ends lost 8 bases and 1 base, in that order; junction bases with no gene match: 11.

A few counts support this clonotype. This rearrangement joins TRBV9 to TRBJ1-1; D possibly corresponds to TRBD1 (6 bases). The CDR3 is 15 residues long. Germline V gene data show CDR1 as SGDLS and CDR2 as YYNGEE. V was clipped by 3 bases and J by 5 bases, with 17 bases between them. The CDR3 bases are TGTGCCAGCAGCGCTTTTTCCGGGACATCGACTGAAGCTTTCTTT. It encodes CASSAFSGTSTEAFF.

The CDR3 DNA reads TGTGCCAGCAGCGTAGTTCCAGGGGATTACGAGCAGTACTTC. Translation gives CASSVVPGDYEQYF. V gene TRBV9 combines with J gene TRBJ2-7; weak D call: TRBD1 (6 bases). The CDR3 is 14 amino acids. Germline CDR1 reads SGDLS; CDR2 reads YYNGEE. The V and J ends lost 0 bases and 4 bases respectively, with 11 bases between them.

This clonotype turned up a few times. The chain couples TRBV7-2 to TRBJ2-3; perhaps TRBD1 as D (6 bases). CDR3 length equals 11 residues. The germline V gene encodes CDR1 SGHTA and CDR2 FQGNSA. V gave up 6 bases and J gave up 6 bases, with 7 bases separating them. Written as DNA, the CDR3 is TGTGCCAGCAGGCAGGGGGATACGCAGTATTTT. Residues: CASRQGDTQYF.

CDR3 DNA: TGTGCCAGCAGCTTATATCGGGCAGGGAATAATTCACCCCTCCACTTT. It specifies CASSLYRAGNNSPLHF. The chain uses TRBV7-3 and TRBJ1-6; D is possibly TRBD1 (5 bases). V lost 2 bases and J 5 bases, leaving 13 bases between the germline ends. CDR3 length equals 16 residues. Germline V gives CDR1 SGHTA, CDR2 FQGTGA. Using reference TRBV7-3 and TRBJ1-6 for the parts outside the CDR3, the full variable domain is GAGVSQTPSNKVTEKGKYVELRCDPISGHTALYWYRQSLGQGPEFLIYFQGTGAADDSGLPNDRFFAVRPEGSVSTLKIQRTERGDSAVYLCASSLYRAGNNSPLHFGNGTRLTVT.

This chain joins TRBV5-4 and TRBJ2-1; the D is unclear. CDR3 length equals 14 residues. V was shortened by 0 bases and J by 4 bases, with 8 bases between the two germline ends. Germline assignment: CDR1 SGHNT and CDR2 YYREEE (reference sequence). CDR3 nucleotide sequence: TGTGCCAGCAGCTTGGGTCACCCATACAATGAGCAGTTCTTC. Its translation: CASSLGHPYNEQFF.

The chain employs TRBV7-9 and TRBJ2-7; TRBD2 matches at 8 bases. Unmatched junction bases numbered 11, after V lost 3 bases and J lost 1 base. CDR1 and CDR2 from the germline V gene are SEHNR and FQNEAQ (reference sequence). The CDR3 has 17 amino acids. The CDR3, as DNA: TGTGCCAGCAGCTTGTTTACGGCGGGAGGACGGTCCTACGAGCAGTACTTC. It encodes CASSLFTAGGRSYEQYF.

The chain carries TRBV12-3 or TRBV12-4 and TRBJ2-3, with 9 bases that match TRBD2. The CDR3 totals 15 residues. The ends lost 2 bases at V and 4 bases at J; junction bases unmatched: 4. Written as DNA, the CDR3 is TGTGCCAGCAGTTTAATAGCGGGAGCCCCAGATACGCAGTATTTT. Translated: CASSLIAGAPDTQYF.

This clonotype was recorded many times. The chain carries TRBV6-5 and TRBJ1-1; D might be TRBD1 (5 bases). CDR1 and CDR2 (germline): MNHEY, SVGAGI. The CDR3 covers 14 residues. The V end was cut by 7 bases, the J end by 6 bases, with 18 bases between. The CDR3 reads CASISGSRGAEAFF. As DNA, the CDR3 is TGTGCCAGCATCTCAGGGAGCCGGGGCGCTGAAGCTTTCTTT.

The rearrangement joins TRBV2 to TRBJ2-3; the D is unclear. This CDR3 region has 14 residues. In germline, CDR1 is SNHLY, CDR2 FYNNEI. Trimming took 7 bases from V and 4 from J, leaving 15 bases between them. The CDR3 region has the DNA TGTGCCAGCACCGAAGAAGGGTTCCCAGATACGCAGTATTTT. Encoded protein: CASTEEGFPDTQYF.

The sample holds many counts of this clonotype. V gene TRBV20-1 combines with J gene TRBJ2-5, with D perhaps TRBD2 (5 bases). This CDR3 has 12 residues. V was pared by 6 bases and J by 5 bases, with 13 bases between. The germline gives CDR1 DFQATT, CDR2 SNEGSKA (reference sequence). CDR3 amino acids: CSADTRLETQYF. The CDR3 bases are TGCAGTGCGGATACTAGGTTGGAGACCCAGTACTTC.